One sample yielded the 26 T cell receptor beta chains listed below, sequenced in a study of blood T cell repertoires in COVID-19. Measured with immunoSEQ multiplex PCR; TCRdb has only the in-frame clones, and not every one. Among about 90,000 clones, 86% were seen once, and the ten largest hold 1% to 1.5%. Sample: peripheral blood. The receptors here all came from a man at least 80 years old with active or convalescent COVID-19.

The J gene is TRBJ2-5, the V gene TRBV7-3; 9 bases fit TRBD1. This CDR3 spans 21 amino acids. V gave up 3 bases and J gave up 5 bases; unmatched junction bases: 25. Germline lookup yields CDR1 SGHTA and CDR2 FQGTGA. CDR3 loop: CASSLIEKGQGARHCWETQYF. The CDR3 bases are TGTGCCAGCAGCTTGATTGAGAAGGGACAGGGAGCCCGACATTGTTGGGAGACCCAGTACTTC. The variable domain in full, with the rest retrieved from reference TRBV7-3 and TRBJ2-5, is GAGVSQTPSNKVTEKGKYVELRCDPISGHTALYWYRQSLGQGPEFLIYFQGTGAADDSGLPNDRFFAVRPEGSVSTLKIQRTERGDSAVYLCASSLIEKGQGARHCWETQYFGPGTRLLVL.

The chain combines TRBV7-2 with TRBJ2-7; no firm D call. V shed 2 bases and J shed 0 bases, with 8 bases lying between them. Germline CDR1 is SGHTA and CDR2 is FQGNSA. The CDR3 length is 14 residues. In DNA form, the CDR3 reads TGTGCCAGCAGCTTAATACTCGACTCCTACGAGCAGTACTTC. Translation gives CASSLILDSYEQYF.

This chain links TRBV24-1 with TRBJ2-1; 7 bases are shared with TRBD2. The CDR3 loop spans 14 amino acids. The germline gives CDR1 KGHDR, CDR2 SFDVKD. The V and J ends lost 3 bases and 9 bases, in that order; junction bases with no gene match: 7. CDR3 sequence reads: CATSDGTSVVEQFF. CDR3 DNA sequence: TGTGCCACCAGTGATGGCACTAGCGTGGTTGAGCAGTTCTTC.

The chain is built from TRBV7-9 and TRBJ1-2, with 8 bases identical to TRBD1. Trimming took 5 bases from V and 3 from J; bases not matched to a gene: 2. The CDR3 runs 13 residues. The germline gives CDR1 SEHNR, CDR2 FQNEAQ (reference sequence). The CDR3 here is CASSHRGDYGYTF. The DNA for the CDR3 is TGTGCCAGCAGCCACAGGGGGGACTATGGCTACACCTTC.

The CDR3 loop reads CASSQVTGARKLFF. DNA of the CDR3: TGTGCCAGCAGCCAAGTAACAGGAGCGAGAAAACTGTTTTTT. This chain joins TRBV3-1 (or the pseudogene TRBV3-2) and TRBJ1-4, with D tentatively TRBD1 (5 bases). This CDR3 comprises 14 residues. Germline CDR1 reads LGHDT; CDR2 reads YNNKEL (reference sequence). The V gene lost 1 base and the J gene lost 10 bases, with 13 bases spanning the gap.

In DNA form, the CDR3 reads TGTGCCAGCAGTGAACCAGGGGAATCCTACGAGCAGTACTTC. Translating it yields CASSEPGESYEQYF. The chain employs TRBV6-1 and TRBJ2-7, with D possibly matching TRBD1 (6 bases). The V gene's germline CDR1 is MNHNS and CDR2 SASEGT. The CDR3 runs to 14 residues. Trimming shortened V by 2 bases and J by 1 base, and 9 bases separated the two germline ends.

This chain links TRBV9 with TRBJ2-5; D is ambiguous. The length of the CDR3 is 14 residues. Trimming took off 6 bases at V and 1 base at J, with 13 bases between the two ends. The V gene's germline CDR1 is SGDLS and CDR2 YYNGEE. DNA of the CDR3: TGTGCCAGCACCGCTGGCTGGAGCCAAGAGACCCAGTACTTC. Protein: CASTAGWSQETQYF.

The V and J genes are TRBV20-1 and TRBJ2-3; TRBD2 might be the D (6 bases). The CDR3 has 15 amino acids. V was pared by 3 bases and J by 4 bases, with 17 bases between. Germline-derived CDR1 and CDR2 are DFQATT and SNEGSKA (reference sequence). CDR3 residues: CSASPAAGGPDTQYF. The CDR3 DNA follows: TGCAGTGCTAGTCCGGCAGCGGGCGGCCCAGATACGCAGTATTTT.

This chain connects TRBV5-1 to TRBJ1-2; D is uncertain. Trimming took 0 bases from V and 6 from J, leaving 12 bases between them. The germline gives CDR1 SGHRS, CDR2 YFSETQ. This CDR3 is 14 amino acids long. CDR3 amino acids: CASSLGASTDGYTF. The CDR3 DNA reads as TGCGCCAGCAGCTTGGGGGCATCCACGGATGGCTACACCTTC.

This chain uses TRBV29-1 with TRBJ2-1; D possibly corresponds to TRBD1 (5 bases). Germline V lookup: CDR1 SQVTM, CDR2 ANQGSEA. CDR3 length: 14 residues. Trimming removed 4 bases at V and 9 bases at J, with 19 bases between. The CDR3 sequence: CSVGPGVGAGEQFF. CDR3 in DNA: TGCAGCGTTGGCCCGGGCGTTGGGGCTGGTGAGCAGTTCTTC.

The V gene is TRBV29-1, the J gene TRBJ1-2; D gene unclear. Germline CDR1 is SQVTM and CDR2 is ANQGSEA. This CDR3 is 12 amino acids long. V lost 3 bases and J 7 bases, leaving 12 bases between the germline ends. Here the CDR3 reads CSVESERIGYTF. CDR3 nucleotides: TGCAGCGTTGAGTCTGAGAGGATTGGCTACACCTTC.

The V and J genes are TRBV2 and TRBJ1-1, with 11 bases fitting TRBD1. V lost 7 bases and J lost 5; bases outside the gene matches: 6. The V gene's germline CDR1 is SNHLY and CDR2 FYNNEI. CDR3 size: 14 residues. CDR3 sequence reads: CASIGTGGFTEAFF. CDR3 coding DNA: TGTGCCAGCATCGGGACAGGGGGGTTTACTGAAGCTTTCTTT.

V and J are TRBV5-1 and TRBJ2-1, with D tentatively TRBD1 (6 bases). CDR1 is SGHRS, CDR2 YFSETQ, per germline. The CDR3 covers 16 residues. Trimming pared 5 bases from V and 0 bases from J, leaving 15 bases between. As DNA, the CDR3 is TGCGCCAGCAGTCCCACTACAGGGACCTCCTACAATGAGCAGTTCTTC. Translating it yields CASSPTTGTSYNEQFF. Complete variable domain (other parts from reference TRBV5-1 and TRBJ2-1): KAGVTQTPRYLIKTRGQQVTLSCSPISGHRSVSWYQQTPGQGLQFLFEYFSETQRNKGNFPGRFSGRQFSNSRSEMNVSTLELGDSALYLCASSPTTGTSYNEQFFGPGTRLTVL.

In DNA form, the CDR3 reads TGTGCCAGCAGGACTAGCGGGAGGGCCTGGGATGAGCAGTTCTTC. Protein product: CASRTSGRAWDEQFF. This chain connects TRBV5-6 to TRBJ2-1, with 14 nucleotides matching TRBD2. V lost 5 bases and J lost 8; bases outside the gene matches: 6. Germline loops: CDR1 SGHDT, CDR2 YYEEEE. CDR3 size: 15 residues.

The chain combines TRBV28 with TRBJ1-3, with a tentative D call TRBD1 (6 bases). The CDR3 sequence is 15 residues long. Trimming shortened V by 4 bases and J by 4 bases, and 14 bases separated the two germline ends. Per the germline V gene, CDR1 is MDHEN and CDR2 is SYDVKM. The CDR3 DNA reads as TGTGCCAGCAGTTCCCCAGGGGTGCCCGGAAACACCATATATTTT. Translating gives CASSSPGVPGNTIYF.

The CDR3 nucleotides read TGTGCCAGCAGCCCCAGCGGGAGGGCGACGAGCAATCAGCCCCAGCATTTT. It translates to CASSPSGRATSNQPQHF. V is TRBV6-2 or TRBV6-3 and J is TRBJ1-5; D is unresolved. Trimming took off 6 bases at V and 1 base at J, with 19 bases between the two ends. CDR3 length: 17 amino acids. Germline V gene data show CDR1 as MNHEY and CDR2 as SVGEGT.

The V gene is TRBV4-1, the J gene TRBJ2-7, with a weak D call TRBD1 (5 bases). From germline, CDR1 is MGHRA and CDR2 YSYEKL. The V and J ends lost 3 bases and 1 base respectively, with 10 bases between them. The CDR3 is made up of 14 amino acids. The CDR3 protein is CASSHQQESYEQYF. The DNA for the CDR3 is TGCGCCAGCAGCCACCAACAGGAGTCCTACGAGCAGTACTTC.

A few counts support this clone. J is TRBJ2-6 and V is TRBV7-9; TRBD2 might be the D (5 bases). Germline CDR1 is SEHNR and CDR2 is FQNEAQ (reference sequence). CDR3 length: 16 amino acids. V lost 6 bases, J lost 1 base, and 13 bases lay in between. The CDR3 bases are TGTGCCAGCAGTGAAATCCGGGGTTCTGGGGCCAACGTCCTGACTTTC. The encoded protein is CASSEIRGSGANVLTF.

V and J are TRBV6-6 and TRBJ1-5; perhaps TRBD1 as D (5 bases). Germline V CDR1 and CDR2: MNHNY, SVGAGI (reference sequence). The CDR3 consists of 13 residues. V lost 6 bases and J lost 6, with 12 bases in between. CDR3 DNA: TGTGCCAGCAGACCCGGGGGGGTTCAGCCCCAGCATTTT. It translates to CASRPGGVQPQHF.

The chain couples TRBV9 to TRBJ1-4, with unresolved D. The CDR3 is 15 residues long. Trimming took 0 bases from V and 3 from J, leaving 9 bases between them. Germline lookup yields CDR1 SGDLS and CDR2 YYNGEE. The CDR3 bases are TGTGCCAGCAGCGTAGGCAGGTCGGCTAATGAAAAACTGTTTTTT. Translation: CASSVGRSANEKLFF.

The rearrangement joins TRBV30 to TRBJ2-7; TRBD1 is a possible D gene (5 bases). V lost 3 bases and J lost 6, with 15 bases in between. The CDR3 is 13 residues long. Germline V gives CDR1 GTSNPN, CDR2 SVGIG (reference sequence). The CDR3 nucleotides are TGTGCCTGGAGCGCAGGGCTACCCCTCGAGCAGTACTTC. Translating it yields CAWSAGLPLEQYF.

This chain's CDR3 is CASSQALTGNSGNTIYF. The CDR3 nucleotides read TGTGCCAGCAGCCAGGCACTGACGGGAAACTCTGGAAACACCATATATTTT. The chain employs TRBV3-1 (or the pseudogene TRBV3-2) and TRBJ1-3, with no clear D. Germline values: CDR1 LGHDT, CDR2 YNNKEL (reference sequence). CDR3 length: 17 residues. V lost 3 bases and J lost 0, with 15 bases in between.

V gene TRBV19 combines with J gene TRBJ2-7, with D maybe TRBD2 (5 bases). CDR3 length: 13 amino acids. The V end lost 1 base, the J end lost 4 bases, and 8 bases lay between the germline ends. Germline CDR1 reads LNHDA; CDR2 reads SQIVND (reference sequence). The CDR3 bases are TGTGCCAGTAGTATAGGTCGCGGGTACGAGCAGTACTTC. It translates to CASSIGRGYEQYF.

This chain links TRBV6-5 with TRBJ1-2, with no clear D. This CDR3 spans 12 amino acids. Per the germline V gene, CDR1 is MNHEY and CDR2 is SVGAGI. Trimming took off 6 bases at V and 6 bases at J, with 11 bases between the two ends. Written as DNA, the CDR3 is TGTGCCAGCAGCACAGTAGACCATGGCTACACCTTC. Protein sequence: CASSTVDHGYTF.

The rearrangement uses TRBV7-2 and TRBJ2-2, with D perhaps TRBD1 (8 bases). V gave up 0 bases and J gave up 4 bases, with 27 bases separating them. Germline V gene data show CDR1 as SGHTA and CDR2 as FQGNSA. The CDR3 is 21 amino acids. The CDR3 reads CASSLAGQGASFREVTGELFF. The CDR3 DNA reads as TGTGCCAGCAGCTTAGCGGGGCAGGGGGCCTCTTTCCGGGAGGTCACCGGGGAGCTGTTTTTT.

The rearrangement uses TRBV10-3 and TRBJ1-2, with TRBD1 identical over 8 bases. Losses at the gene ends were 7 bases for V and 3 bases for J; bases not matched to a gene: 10. The CDR3 has 15 amino acids. The germline CDR1 and CDR2 sequences are ENHRY and SYGVKD. The CDR3 region is CAITSSTGVDYGYTF. The CDR3 DNA reads as TGTGCCATCACGAGTTCGACAGGGGTAGACTATGGCTACACCTTC.